This passage covers 14 T cell receptor beta chains from one sample sequenced in a study of a mutant IDH1 vaccine in newly diagnosed glioma. Using immunoSEQ multiplex PCR, the repertoire was profiled, and TCRdb retains in-frame clones only, with some absent. The sample records over 30,000 clones, 65% to 80% being singletons. Time point given: baseline, week 1 (first vaccination visit). Noted treatment: pre-vaccination baseline after standard-of-care therapy. This specimen was peripheral blood mononuclear cells (PBMCs), taken from a glioma patient treated with radiotherapy, temozolomide or both. Receptors originate from a man aged 45 to 65 with glioma. Some clones in this sample may be carry-over from other donors' samples.

This chain connects TRBV6-1 to TRBJ2-1, with TRBD2 matching over 11 bases. This CDR3 contains 14 residues. After removal of 3 bases from V and 12 bases from J, the junction contained 7 bases not matched to a gene. Per germline, CDR1 MNHNS and CDR2 SASEGT. The CDR3 region has the DNA TGTGCCAGCAGTGAGTTTAGCGGGAGGGCCGCGCAGTTCTTC. Translated: CASSEFSGRAAQFF.

This chain connects TRBV7-9 to TRBJ1-4; possibly TRBD1 for D (6 bases). The CDR3 has 13 residues. Trimming left V 9 bases short and J 5 bases short, with 13 bases between. The germline gives CDR1 SEHNR, CDR2 FQNEAQ (reference sequence). The CDR3 region is CASQDSRNEKLFF. The CDR3 nucleotides read TGTGCCAGTCAGGACAGCCGAAATGAAAAACTGTTTTTT.

The gene calls are TRBV9 and TRBJ2-7; D is uncertain. CDR3 length equals 14 residues. V dropped 0 bases and J dropped 2 bases, with 9 bases sitting between them. Germline-derived CDR1 and CDR2 are SGDLS and YYNGEE. As DNA, the CDR3 is TGTGCCAGCAGCGTAGAGAACACCCCCTACGAGCAGTACTTC. Translation: CASSVENTPYEQYF.

This clone has a single count. J is TRBJ2-6 and V is TRBV19; D is unclear. V was trimmed by 4 bases and J by 4 bases, leaving 11 bases between them. Per the germline V gene, CDR1 is LNHDA and CDR2 is SQIVND (reference sequence). The CDR3 covers 15 residues. CDR3 bases: TGTGCCAGTAGTAACAAGTATAACGGGGCCAACGTCCTGACTTTC. Protein product: CASSNKYNGANVLTF.

This clone has a handful of counts. DNA of the CDR3: TGTGCCAGCAGCATCGCAGACAGGACCAATCAGCCCCAGCATTTT. Amino acids: CASSIADRTNQPQHF. This chain uses TRBV28 with TRBJ1-5; a weak D match, TRBD1 (6 bases). V dropped 6 bases and J dropped 3 bases, with 15 bases sitting between them. CDR3 length: 15 amino acids. The V gene's germline CDR1 is MDHEN and CDR2 SYDVKM. The full variable domain, rest sourced from reference TRBV28 and TRBJ1-5, is DVKVTQSSRYLVKRTGEKVFLECVQDMDHENMFWYRQDPGLGLRLIYFSYDVKMKEKGDIPEGYSVSREKKERFSLILESASTNQTSMYLCASSIADRTNQPQHFGDGTRLSIL.

V usage is TRBV9 and J usage is TRBJ2-1; unclear D gene. CDR1 and CDR2 (germline): SGDLS, YYNGEE. The V and J ends lost 0 bases and 0 bases respectively, with 7 bases between them. The CDR3 extends over 15 amino acids. CDR3 region: CASSVGPHSYNEQFF. CDR3 in DNA: TGTGCCAGCAGCGTAGGGCCGCACTCCTACAATGAGCAGTTCTTC.

The chain is built from TRBV6-6 and TRBJ2-7; no clear D gene. Trimming left V 7 bases short and J 7 bases short, with 14 bases between. This CDR3 region has 12 residues. Germline V gene data show CDR1 as MNHNY and CDR2 as SVGAGI (reference sequence). The CDR3 reads CASTLAHGEQYF. CDR3 nucleotides: TGTGCCAGCACCCTCGCTCATGGGGAGCAGTACTTC.

The chain joins TRBV5-6 to TRBJ1-5; D may be TRBD1 (5 bases). There are 14 residues in the CDR3. Germline-derived CDR1 and CDR2 are SGHDT and YYEEEE. The V and J ends lost 1 base and 5 bases respectively, with 10 bases between them. The CDR3 bases are TGTGCCAGCAGCTTGACCCAGGGAGATCAGCCCCAGCATTTT. Amino acid sequence: CASSLTQGDQPQHF.

This clone appeared a single time. This chain uses TRBV6-5 with TRBJ2-3, with D possibly matching TRBD1 (6 bases). This CDR3 region has 12 residues. V gave up 6 bases and J gave up 15 bases, with 19 bases separating them. Germline loops: CDR1 MNHEY, CDR2 SVGAGI. The CDR3 region has the DNA TGTGCCAGCAGATTCTCCGGTGGGGGCACCTATTTT. Translated, it gives CASRFSGGGTYF.

The chain carries TRBV5-1 and TRBJ2-6; 11 bases agree with TRBD1. This CDR3 region has 16 residues. The germline gives CDR1 SGHRS, CDR2 YFSETQ. Germline trimming cut 3 bases from V and 4 bases from J; bases unmatched to any gene: 3. DNA of the CDR3: TGCGCCAGCAGCTCGGGACAGGGGGACGGGGCCAACGTCCTGACTTTC. Amino acids: CASSSGQGDGANVLTF.

J is TRBJ2-3 and V is TRBV10-3, with 7 bases matching TRBD2. The CDR3 runs 16 residues. The germline gives CDR1 ENHRY, CDR2 SYGVKD. V lost 8 bases to trimming and J lost 1 base; unmatched junction nucleotides: 12. The CDR3 coding sequence is TGTGCCATCCTAGAAGGGCGGGGGAGCGGCACAGATACGCAGTATTTT. Amino acid sequence: CAILEGRGSGTDTQYF.

The chain recombines TRBV5-1 with TRBJ2-2, with D uncertain. V shed 2 bases and J shed 5 bases, with 7 bases lying between them. Germline values: CDR1 SGHRS, CDR2 YFSETQ. This CDR3 region has 13 residues. The DNA for the CDR3 is TGCGCCAGCAGCTTCAGTGTAACCGGGGAGCTGTTTTTT. Translation: CASSFSVTGELFF.

V usage is TRBV15 and J usage is TRBJ2-2; a possible D gene is TRBD2 (7 bases). This CDR3 is built from 17 residues. Germline V gene sequence: CDR1 LNHNV, CDR2 YYDKDF (reference sequence). The V and J ends lost 7 bases and 5 bases respectively, with 23 bases between them. The CDR3 coding sequence is TGTGCCACCAATGAAGGGGGGGCGGGGGCTTTTACCGGGGAGCTGTTTTTT. Translating it yields CATNEGGAGAFTGELFF.

V and J are TRBV7-8 and TRBJ1-1; 7 bases are a match to TRBD1. After removal of 2 bases from V and 2 bases from J, the junction contained 8 bases not matched to a gene. This CDR3 region has 16 residues. CDR1 is SGHVS and CDR2 is FQNEAQ in the germline V gene. Written as DNA, the CDR3 is TGTGCCAGCAGCTTATCCCCGACAGGGATAAACACTGAAGCTTTCTTT. Its protein is CASSLSPTGINTEAFF.